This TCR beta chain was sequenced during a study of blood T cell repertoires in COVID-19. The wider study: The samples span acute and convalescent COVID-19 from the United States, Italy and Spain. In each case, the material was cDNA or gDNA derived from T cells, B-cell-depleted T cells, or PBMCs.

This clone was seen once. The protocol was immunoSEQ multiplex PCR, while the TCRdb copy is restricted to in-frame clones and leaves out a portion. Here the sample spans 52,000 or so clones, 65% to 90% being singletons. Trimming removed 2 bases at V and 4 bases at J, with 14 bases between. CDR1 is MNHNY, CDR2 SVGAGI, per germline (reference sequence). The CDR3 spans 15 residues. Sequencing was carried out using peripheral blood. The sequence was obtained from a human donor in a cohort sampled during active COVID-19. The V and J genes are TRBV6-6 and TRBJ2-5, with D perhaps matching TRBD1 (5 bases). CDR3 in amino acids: CASSYVQVQGETQYF. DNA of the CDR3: TGTGCCAGCAGTTACGTACAGGTCCAGGGAGAGACCCAGTACTTC.